The clone carrying this T cell receptor beta chain was observed a handful of times. Unique molecular identifiers were built into the TCRbeta library. Each CDR3 protein gets one entry after TCRdb re-called the PCR reads with MiXCR. The table has around 500,000 distinct CDR3 sequences, 12% seen once. The data derive from a study of T-cell reconstitution after alpha-beta-depleted transplantation in children. This CDR3 region has 17 residues. V lost 5 bases to trimming and J lost 6 bases, with 25 bases between them. The chain uses TRBV12-3 or TRBV12-4 and TRBJ2-5; possible D gene TRBD1, 6 bases. The sample here was PBMCs from the stem cell graft donor, taken from the stem cell graft. This TCR came from a human donor who donated a stem cell graft to a child with combined immunodeficiency. The CDR3 loop is CASSASAPMGAIQTQYF. The CDR3 nucleotides are TGTGCCAGCAGTGCGAGCGCCCCAATGGGGGCAATACAGACCCAGTACTTC.